This T cell receptor beta chain was identified in a study of blood T cell repertoires in COVID-19 (dated by TCRdb to the early 2020s). About the study as a whole: Samples covering the acute and convalescent phases of COVID-19 were provided by collaborators in the United States, Italy and Spain. The samples were drawn from the first 160 participants of the ongoing ImmuneRACE study and from 950 to 1,500 subjects provided by 6 global collaborators. The material from the prospective study consisted of cDNA or gDNA derived from T cells, B-cell-depleted T cells, or PBMCs. Sample metadata almost always included a de-identified subject ID, COVID-19 status, age in years and sex. Subjects who had been exposed to COVID-19, were actively infected with it, or had recovered from it provided the deeply sampled blood TCRbeta repertoires that made up the dataset. Where HLA class I and class II types were available, the types were taken from metadata supplied by the sample provider, not from assay-based typing. A freely available public database, intended as a resource for researchers studying the immune response to SARS-CoV-2, is where the repertoires were released.

The immunoSEQ Assay, a bias-controlled multiplex PCR, was used to amplify TCRbeta CDR3 regions from genomic DNA. The paper's data handling went like this. The number of nucleated cells in each sample was estimated from the amplification of reference gene primers within the assay. To quantify the absolute abundance of each unique TCRbeta CDR3 rearrangement, sequence reads were collapsed and filtered. Productive Simpson clonality was computed per sample as the square root of Simpson's diversity index over productive rearrangements. Sourced from immuneACCESS, this table was stored by TCRdb with only in-frame sequences that have V and J called. A share of the clones is absent; for the studies checked, an unresolved V gene accounts for under half, and the remainder has no known explanation. For V, J and clone size, that table is used; D and trimming come from the DNA. The sample records roughly 360,000 clones, under 85% of which are singletons. The top ten clonotypes cover about 4.9% of the sample.

On this clone: What this receptor recognizes is not known. Per-base quality was not reported, and no clone a single base away is much larger than it.

Enrolling through a virtual design, the prospective study's participants ranged in age from roughly 18 to 89 years and lived across roughly 24 United States geographic areas. In the prospective study, cohorts were assigned on the basis of participant-reported clinical history obtained from a screening survey and a study questionnaire. Recovered participants in ImmuneRACE Cohort 3 were defined as having two consecutive negative NP/OP PCR tests, clearance from a healthcare professional, or resolution of symptoms. Mobile phlebotomists in the prospective study collected whole blood, serum and a nasopharyngeal or oropharyngeal swab from every participant. Prospective study participants could optionally give additional blood draws and questionnaires over an approximately two-month period. Blood samples from the prospective study were shipped frozen or at room temperature prior to DNA extraction. Counted from cysteine to phenylalanine, this CDR3 has 15 amino acids. The only DNA kept is the CDR3, 45 bases in frame from the first base. V gives up 3 bases and J gives up 8 bases, and the segment between their germline ends measures 19 bases. CDR1 and CDR2 were assigned from the germline V gene as SGHTA and FQGNSA.

What the study reported, not specific to this receptor: Clinical and demographic metadata were provided uncurated, with the amount varying by source and participant.

The chain is encoded by TRBV7-2 joined to TRBJ1-2, and perhaps TRBD1 as D gene, on 6 matching bases. Sequencing was done on a sample of PBMCs or T cells enriched from blood (not recorded which). The source is a woman between 50 and 59 years old who had recovered from COVID-19. The nucleotides are TGTGCCAGCAGCTTGAGCCCACGGGACATTCGAGGCTACACCTTC. This encodes CASSLSPRDIRGYTF.